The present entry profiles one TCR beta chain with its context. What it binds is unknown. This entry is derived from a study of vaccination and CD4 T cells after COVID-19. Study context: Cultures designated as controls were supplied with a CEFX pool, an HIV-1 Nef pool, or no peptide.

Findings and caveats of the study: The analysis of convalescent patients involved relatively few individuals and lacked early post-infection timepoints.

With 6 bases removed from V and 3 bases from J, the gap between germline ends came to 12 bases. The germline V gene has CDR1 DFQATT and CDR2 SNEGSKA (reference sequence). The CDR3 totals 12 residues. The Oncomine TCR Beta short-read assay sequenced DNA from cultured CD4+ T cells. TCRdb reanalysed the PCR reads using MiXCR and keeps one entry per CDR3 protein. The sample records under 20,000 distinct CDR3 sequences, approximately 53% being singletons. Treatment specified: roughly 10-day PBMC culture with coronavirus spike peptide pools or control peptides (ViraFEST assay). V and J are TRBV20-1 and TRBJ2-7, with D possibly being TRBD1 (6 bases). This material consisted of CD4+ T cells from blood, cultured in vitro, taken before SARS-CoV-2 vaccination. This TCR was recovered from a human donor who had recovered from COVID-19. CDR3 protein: CSAIRDIYEQYF. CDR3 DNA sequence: TGCAGTGCAATCCGGGACATCTACGAGCAGTACTTC.